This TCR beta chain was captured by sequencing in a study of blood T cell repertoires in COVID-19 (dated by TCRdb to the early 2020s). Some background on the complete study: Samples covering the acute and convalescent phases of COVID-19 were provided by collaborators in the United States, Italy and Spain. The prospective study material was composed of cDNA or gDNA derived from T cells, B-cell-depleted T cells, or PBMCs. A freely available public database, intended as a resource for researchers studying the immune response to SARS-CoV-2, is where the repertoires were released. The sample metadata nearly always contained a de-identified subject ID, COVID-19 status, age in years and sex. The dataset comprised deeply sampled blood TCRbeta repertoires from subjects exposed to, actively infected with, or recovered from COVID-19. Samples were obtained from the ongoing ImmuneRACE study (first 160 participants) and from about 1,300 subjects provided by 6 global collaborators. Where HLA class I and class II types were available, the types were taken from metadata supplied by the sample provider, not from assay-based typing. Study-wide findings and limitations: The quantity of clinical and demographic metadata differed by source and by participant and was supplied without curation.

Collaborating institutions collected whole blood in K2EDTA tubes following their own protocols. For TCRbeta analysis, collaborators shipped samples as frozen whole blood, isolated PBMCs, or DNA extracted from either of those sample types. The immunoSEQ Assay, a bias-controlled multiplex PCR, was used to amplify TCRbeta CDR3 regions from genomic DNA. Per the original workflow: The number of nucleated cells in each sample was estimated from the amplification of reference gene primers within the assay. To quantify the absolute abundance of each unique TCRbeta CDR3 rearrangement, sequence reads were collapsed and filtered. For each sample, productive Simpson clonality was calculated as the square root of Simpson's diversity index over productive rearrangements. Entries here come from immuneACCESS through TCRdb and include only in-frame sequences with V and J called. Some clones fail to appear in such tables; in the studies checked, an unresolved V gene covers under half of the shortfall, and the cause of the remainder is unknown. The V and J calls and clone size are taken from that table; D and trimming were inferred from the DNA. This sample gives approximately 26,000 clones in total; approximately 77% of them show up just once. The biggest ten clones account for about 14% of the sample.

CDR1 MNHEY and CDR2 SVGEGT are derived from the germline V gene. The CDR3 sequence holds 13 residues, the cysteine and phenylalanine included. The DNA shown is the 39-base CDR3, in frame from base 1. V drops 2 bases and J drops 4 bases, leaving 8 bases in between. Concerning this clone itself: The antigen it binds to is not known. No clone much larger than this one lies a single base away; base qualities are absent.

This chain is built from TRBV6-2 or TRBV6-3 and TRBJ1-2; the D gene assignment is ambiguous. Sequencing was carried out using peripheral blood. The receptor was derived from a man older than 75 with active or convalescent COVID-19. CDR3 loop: CASSYRQAYGYTF. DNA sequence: TGTGCCAGCAGTTACCGGCAGGCCTATGGCTACACCTTC.